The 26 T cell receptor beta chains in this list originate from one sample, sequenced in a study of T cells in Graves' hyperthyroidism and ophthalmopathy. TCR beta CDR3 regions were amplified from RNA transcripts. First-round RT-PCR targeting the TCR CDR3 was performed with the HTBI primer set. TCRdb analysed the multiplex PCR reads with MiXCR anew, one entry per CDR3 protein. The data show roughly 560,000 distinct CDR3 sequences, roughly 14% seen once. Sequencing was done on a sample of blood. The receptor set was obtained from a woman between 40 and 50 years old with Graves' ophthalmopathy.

The CDR3: CATSDPSGTNTGELFF. CDR3 sequence (DNA): TGTGCCACCAGTGACCCCAGCGGAACGAACACCGGGGAGCTGTTTTTT. The chain carries TRBV24-1 and TRBJ2-2; the D gene is possibly TRBD2 (5 bases). CDR3 length equals 16 residues. V lost 4 bases and J lost 0, with 11 bases in between. Germline CDR1 and CDR2: KGHDR and SFDVKD.

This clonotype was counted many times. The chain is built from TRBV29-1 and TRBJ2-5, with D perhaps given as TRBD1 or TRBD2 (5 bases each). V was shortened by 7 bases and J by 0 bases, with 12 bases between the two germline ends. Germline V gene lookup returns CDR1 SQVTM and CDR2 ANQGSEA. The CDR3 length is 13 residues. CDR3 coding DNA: TGCAGCGCCGACGTGGGGGACCAAGAGACCCAGTACTTC. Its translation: CSADVGDQETQYF.

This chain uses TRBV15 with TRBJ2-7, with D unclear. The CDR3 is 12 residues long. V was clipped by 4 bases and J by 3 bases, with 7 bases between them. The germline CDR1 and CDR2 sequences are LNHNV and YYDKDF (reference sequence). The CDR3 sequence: CATSMRYYEQYF. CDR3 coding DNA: TGTGCCACCAGCATGAGGTACTACGAGCAGTACTTC.

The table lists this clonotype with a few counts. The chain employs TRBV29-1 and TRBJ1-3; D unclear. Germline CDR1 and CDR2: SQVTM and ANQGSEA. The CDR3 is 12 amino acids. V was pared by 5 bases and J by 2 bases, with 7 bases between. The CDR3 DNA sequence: TGCAGCGTTTTCGGTCCTGGAAACACCATATATTTT. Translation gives CSVFGPGNTIYF.

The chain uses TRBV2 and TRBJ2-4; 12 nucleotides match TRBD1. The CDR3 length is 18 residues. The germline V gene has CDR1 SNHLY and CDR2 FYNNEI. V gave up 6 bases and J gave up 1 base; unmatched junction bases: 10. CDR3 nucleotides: TGTGCCAGCAGCCCCCGGGACAGGGGGCTCGTTGCCAAAAACATTCAGTACTTC. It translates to CASSPRDRGLVAKNIQYF.

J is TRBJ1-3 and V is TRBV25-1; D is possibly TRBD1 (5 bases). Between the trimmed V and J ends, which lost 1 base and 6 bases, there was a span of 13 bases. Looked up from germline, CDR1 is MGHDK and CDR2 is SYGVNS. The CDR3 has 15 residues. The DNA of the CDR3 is TGTGCCAGCAGTGAATTAGGAGTGGGGCAAAACACCATATATTTT. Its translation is CASSELGVGQNTIYF. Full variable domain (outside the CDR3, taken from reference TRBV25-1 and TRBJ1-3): EADIYQTPRYLVIGTGKKITLECSQTMGHDKMYWYQQDPGMELHLIHYSYGVNSTEKGDLSSESTVSRIRTEHFPLTLESARPSHTSQYLCASSELGVGQNTIYFGEGSWLTVV.

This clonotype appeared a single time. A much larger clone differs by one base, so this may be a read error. This chain's CDR3 is CASSCSLDLAYEQYF. The CDR3 bases are TGTGCCAGCAGTTGCTCTTTGGACTTGGCCTACGAGCAGTACTTC. The chain combines TRBV6-5 with TRBJ2-7; tentative D call: TRBD2 (5 bases). Germline CDR1 reads MNHEY; CDR2 reads SVGAGI. The CDR3 totals 15 residues. V was shortened by 4 bases and J by 2 bases, with 15 bases between the two germline ends.

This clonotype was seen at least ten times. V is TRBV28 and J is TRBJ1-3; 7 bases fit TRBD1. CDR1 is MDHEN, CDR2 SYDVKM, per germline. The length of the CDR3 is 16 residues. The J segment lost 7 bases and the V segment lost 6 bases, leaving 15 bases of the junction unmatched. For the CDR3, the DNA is TGTGCCAGCAGCTCCGGGACAGTCCTCTGGATGAACACCATATATTTT. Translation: CASSSGTVLWMNTIYF.

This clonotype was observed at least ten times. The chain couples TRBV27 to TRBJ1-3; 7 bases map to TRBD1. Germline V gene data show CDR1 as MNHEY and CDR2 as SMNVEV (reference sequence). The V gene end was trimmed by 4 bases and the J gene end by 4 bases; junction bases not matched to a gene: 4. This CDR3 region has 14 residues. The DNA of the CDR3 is TGTGCCAGCAGTTACAGGGGAACGGGAAACACCATATATTTT. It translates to CASSYRGTGNTIYF.

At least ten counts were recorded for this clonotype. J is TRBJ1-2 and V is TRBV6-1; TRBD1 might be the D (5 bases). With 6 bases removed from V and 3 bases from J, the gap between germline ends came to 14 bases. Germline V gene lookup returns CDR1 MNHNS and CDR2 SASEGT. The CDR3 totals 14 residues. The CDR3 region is CASRAFGGYYGYTF. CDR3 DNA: TGTGCCAGCAGGGCGTTCGGGGGATACTATGGCTACACCTTC.

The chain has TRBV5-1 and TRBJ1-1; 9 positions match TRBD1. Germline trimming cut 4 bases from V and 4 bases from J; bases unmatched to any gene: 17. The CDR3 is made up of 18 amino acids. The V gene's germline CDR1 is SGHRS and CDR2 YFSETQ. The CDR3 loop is CASSPSFSVGQGSTEAFF. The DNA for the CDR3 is TGCGCCAGCAGCCCCAGTTTCAGCGTTGGACAGGGGAGCACTGAAGCTTTCTTT.

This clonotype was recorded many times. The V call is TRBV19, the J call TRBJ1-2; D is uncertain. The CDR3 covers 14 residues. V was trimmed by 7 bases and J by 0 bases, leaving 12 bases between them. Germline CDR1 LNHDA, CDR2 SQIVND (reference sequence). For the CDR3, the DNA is TGTGCCAGTAATCCGACGGGGTCTAACTATGGCTACACCTTC. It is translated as CASNPTGSNYGYTF.

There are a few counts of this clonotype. For the CDR3, the DNA is TGCAGCGTTGTTGAGCGGCCCGCCGGGGAGCTGTTTTTT. It is translated as CSVVERPAGELFF. This chain links TRBV29-1 with TRBJ2-2, with D maybe TRBD2 (5 bases). V was clipped by 4 bases and J by 6 bases, with 12 bases between them. CDR3 length equals 13 residues. Germline assignment: CDR1 SQVTM and CDR2 ANQGSEA.

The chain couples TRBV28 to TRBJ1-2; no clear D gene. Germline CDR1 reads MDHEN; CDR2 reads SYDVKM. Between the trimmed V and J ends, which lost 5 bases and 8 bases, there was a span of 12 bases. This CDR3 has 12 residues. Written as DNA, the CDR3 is TGTGCCAGCAGTCTACGACTTGGAGGCTACACCTTC. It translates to CASSLRLGGYTF.

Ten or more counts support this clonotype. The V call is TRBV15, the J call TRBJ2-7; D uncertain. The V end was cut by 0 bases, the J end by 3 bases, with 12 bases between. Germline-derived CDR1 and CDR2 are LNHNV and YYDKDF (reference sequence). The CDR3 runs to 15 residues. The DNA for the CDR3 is TGTGCCACCAGCAGAGAACCTACAGCGATCTACGAGCAGTACTTC. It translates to CATSREPTAIYEQYF.

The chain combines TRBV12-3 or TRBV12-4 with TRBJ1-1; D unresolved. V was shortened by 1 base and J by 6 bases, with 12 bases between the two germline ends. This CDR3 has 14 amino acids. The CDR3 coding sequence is TGTGCCAGCAGTTTAGGAGTCAATGGGGCTGAAGCTTTCTTT. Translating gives CASSLGVNGAEAFF.

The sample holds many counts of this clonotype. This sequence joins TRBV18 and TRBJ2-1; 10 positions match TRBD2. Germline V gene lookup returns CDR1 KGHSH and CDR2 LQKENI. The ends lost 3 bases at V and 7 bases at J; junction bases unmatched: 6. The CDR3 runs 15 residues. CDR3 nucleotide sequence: TGTGCCAGCTCACCCCTAGCGGGAGATCTGAATGAGCAGTTCTTC. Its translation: CASSPLAGDLNEQFF. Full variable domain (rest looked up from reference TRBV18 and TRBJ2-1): NAGVMQNPRHLVRRRGQEARLRCSPMKGHSHVYWYRQLPEEGLKFMVYLQKENIIDESGMPKERFSAEFPKEGPSILRIQQVVRGDSAAYFCASSPLAGDLNEQFFGPGTRLTVL.

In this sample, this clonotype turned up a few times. CDR3 in amino acids: CATSDRTGEAFF. DNA of the CDR3: TGTGCCACCAGTGATCGGACAGGGGAAGCTTTCTTT. V is TRBV24-1 and J is TRBJ1-1; 8 bases are shared with TRBD1. CDR1 and CDR2 from the germline V gene are KGHDR and SFDVKD. Germline trimming cut 3 bases from V and 8 bases from J; bases unmatched to any gene: 1. This CDR3 is built from 12 residues.

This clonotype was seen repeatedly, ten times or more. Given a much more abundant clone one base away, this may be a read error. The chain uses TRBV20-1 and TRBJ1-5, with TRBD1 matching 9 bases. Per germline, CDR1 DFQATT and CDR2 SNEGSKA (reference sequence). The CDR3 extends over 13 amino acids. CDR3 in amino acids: CSATDRGGQPRHF. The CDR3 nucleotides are TGCAGTGCTACGGACAGGGGAGGTCAGCCCCGGCATTTT.

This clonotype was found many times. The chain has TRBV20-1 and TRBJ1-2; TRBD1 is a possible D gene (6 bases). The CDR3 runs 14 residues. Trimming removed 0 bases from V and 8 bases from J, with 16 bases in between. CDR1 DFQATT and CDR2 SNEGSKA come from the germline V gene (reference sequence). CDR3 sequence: CSAREGGGALGYTF. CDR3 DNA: TGCAGTGCTAGAGAAGGAGGGGGAGCGCTAGGCTACACCTTC.

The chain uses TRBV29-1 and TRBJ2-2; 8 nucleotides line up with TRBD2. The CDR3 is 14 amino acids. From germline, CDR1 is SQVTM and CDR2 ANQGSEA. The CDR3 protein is CSVLSGRFTGELFF. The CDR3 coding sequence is TGCAGTGTCTTAAGCGGGAGATTTACCGGGGAGCTGTTTTTT.

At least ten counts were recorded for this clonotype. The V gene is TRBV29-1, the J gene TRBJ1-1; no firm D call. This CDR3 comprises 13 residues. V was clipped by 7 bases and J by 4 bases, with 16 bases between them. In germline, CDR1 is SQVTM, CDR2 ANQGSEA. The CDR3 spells CSALDLFGTEAFF. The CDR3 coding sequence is TGCAGCGCCTTAGACCTGTTTGGCACTGAAGCTTTCTTT.

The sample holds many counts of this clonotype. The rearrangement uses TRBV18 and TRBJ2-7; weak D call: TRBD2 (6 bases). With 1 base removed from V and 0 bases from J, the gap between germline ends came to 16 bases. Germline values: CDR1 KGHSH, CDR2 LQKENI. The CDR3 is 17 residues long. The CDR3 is CASSPLRGSHLSYEQYF. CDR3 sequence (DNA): TGTGCCAGCTCACCACTTCGGGGGTCCCACCTCTCCTACGAGCAGTACTTC.

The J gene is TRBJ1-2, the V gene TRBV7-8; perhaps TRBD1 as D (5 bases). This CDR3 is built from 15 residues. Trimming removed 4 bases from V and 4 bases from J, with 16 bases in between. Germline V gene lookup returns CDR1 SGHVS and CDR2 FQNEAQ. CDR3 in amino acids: CASSSSTGGFYGYTF. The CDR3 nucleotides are TGTGCCAGCAGCTCCTCGACCGGGGGGTTCTATGGCTACACCTTC. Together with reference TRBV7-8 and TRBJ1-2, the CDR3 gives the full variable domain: GAGVSQSPRYKVAKRGQDVALRCDPISGHVSLFWYQQALGQGPEFLTYFQNEAQLDKSGLPSDRFFAERPEGSVSTLKIQRTQQEDSAVYLCASSSSTGGFYGYTFGSGTRLTVV.

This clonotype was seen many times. This CDR3 is CSARYTGGPETQYF. As DNA, the CDR3 is TGCAGTGCTAGATACACAGGGGGCCCAGAGACCCAGTACTTC. The J gene is TRBJ2-5, the V gene TRBV20-1, with TRBD1 matching over 9 bases. Germline V gives CDR1 DFQATT, CDR2 SNEGSKA (reference sequence). This CDR3 has 14 amino acids. Unmatched junction bases numbered 5, after V lost 2 bases and J lost 4 bases.

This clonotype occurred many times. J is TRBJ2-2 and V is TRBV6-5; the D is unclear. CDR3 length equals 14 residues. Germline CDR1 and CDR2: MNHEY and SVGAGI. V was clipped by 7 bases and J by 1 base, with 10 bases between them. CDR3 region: CASIGQQNTGELFF. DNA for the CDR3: TGTGCCAGCATAGGGCAGCAGAACACCGGGGAGCTGTTTTTT.